This T cell receptor beta chain was observed in a study of a mutant IDH1 vaccine in newly diagnosed glioma. The repertoire was sequenced with immunoSEQ multiplex PCR; TCRdb's copy has only in-frame clones and lacks some. The top ten hold under 0.65% of the sample, which has 85,000 to 100,000 clones, 70% to 90% seen once. Time point described: baseline, week 1 (first vaccination visit). Treatment here: pre-vaccination baseline after standard-of-care therapy. The sequence came from a woman in her forties or fifties with glioma. The material was PBMCs, obtained from a glioma patient treated with radiotherapy, temozolomide or both.

The chain's CDR3 is CASSLVQRAYEQYF. The CDR3 DNA sequence: TGCGCCAGCAGCTTGGTGCAGAGAGCCTACGAGCAGTACTTC. V and J are TRBV5-1 and TRBJ2-7; D gene unclear. V lost 0 bases and J 2 bases, leaving 9 bases between the germline ends. The CDR3 totals 14 residues. CDR1 is SGHRS, CDR2 YFSETQ, per germline.